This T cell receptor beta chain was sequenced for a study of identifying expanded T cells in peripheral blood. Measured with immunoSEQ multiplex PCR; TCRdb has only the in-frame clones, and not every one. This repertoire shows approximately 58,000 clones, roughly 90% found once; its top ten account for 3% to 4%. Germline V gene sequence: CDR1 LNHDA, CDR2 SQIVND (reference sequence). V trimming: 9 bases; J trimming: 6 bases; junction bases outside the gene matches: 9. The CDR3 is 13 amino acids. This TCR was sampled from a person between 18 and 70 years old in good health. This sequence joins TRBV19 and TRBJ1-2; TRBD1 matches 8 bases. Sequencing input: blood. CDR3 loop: CASSKDRVDGYTF. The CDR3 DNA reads TGTGCCAGCTCCAAGGACAGGGTTGATGGCTACACCTTC.